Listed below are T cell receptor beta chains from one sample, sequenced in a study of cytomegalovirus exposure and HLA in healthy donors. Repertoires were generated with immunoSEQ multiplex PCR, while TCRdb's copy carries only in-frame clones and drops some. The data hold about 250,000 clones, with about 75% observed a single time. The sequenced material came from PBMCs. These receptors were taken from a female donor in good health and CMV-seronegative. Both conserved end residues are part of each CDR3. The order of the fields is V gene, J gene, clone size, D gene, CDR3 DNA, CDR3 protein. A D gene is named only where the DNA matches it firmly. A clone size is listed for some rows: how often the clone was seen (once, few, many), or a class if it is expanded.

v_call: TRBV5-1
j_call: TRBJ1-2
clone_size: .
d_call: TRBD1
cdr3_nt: TGCGCCAGCAGCCCAGGACAGGGACTAAAAGTTGGCTACACCTTC
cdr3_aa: CASSPGQGLKVGYTF

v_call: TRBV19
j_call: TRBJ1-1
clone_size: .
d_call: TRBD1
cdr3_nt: TGTGCCAGTAGTACACCGGACAGGGGGCCAGCTTTCTTT
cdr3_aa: CASSTPDRGPAFF

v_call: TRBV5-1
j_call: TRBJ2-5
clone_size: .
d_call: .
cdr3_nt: TGCGCCAGCAGCCAAATTGCGTCAGGGGAAGAGACCCAGTACTTC
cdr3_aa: CASSQIASGEETQYF

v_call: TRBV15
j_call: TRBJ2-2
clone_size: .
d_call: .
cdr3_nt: TGTGCCACCAGCAGAAGCCGGGCCCCGGGGGGGGAGCTGTTTTTT
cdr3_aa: CATSRSRAPGGELFF

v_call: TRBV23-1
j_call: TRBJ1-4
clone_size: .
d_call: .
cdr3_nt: TGCGCCAGCAGTCAATTTACGCGGGACCCCCATGAAAAACTGTTTTTT
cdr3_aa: CASSQFTRDPHEKLFF

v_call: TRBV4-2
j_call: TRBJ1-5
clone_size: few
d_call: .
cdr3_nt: TGTGCCAGCAGCCAAAGTTTTATCGATCGGAGCAATCAGCCCCAGCATTTT
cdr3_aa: CASSQSFIDRSNQPQHF

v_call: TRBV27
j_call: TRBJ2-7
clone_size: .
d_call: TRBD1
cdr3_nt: TGTGCCAGCCGTAAGCCAGGGGGCAAAAACGAGCAGTACTTC
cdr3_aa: CASRKPGGKNEQYF

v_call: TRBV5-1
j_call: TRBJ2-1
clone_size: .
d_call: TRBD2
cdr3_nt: TGCGCCAGCAGCGGGGGTTTGACTAGCGGGGGTGAGCAGTTCTTC
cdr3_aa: CASSGGLTSGGEQFF

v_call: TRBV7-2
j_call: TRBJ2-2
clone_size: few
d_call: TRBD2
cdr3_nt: TGTGCCAGCAGCCCCCGCGTCGGGGGGTTCCGGGAGCTGTTTTTT
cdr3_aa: CASSPRVGGFRELFF

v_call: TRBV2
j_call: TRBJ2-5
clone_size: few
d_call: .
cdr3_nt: TGTGCCAGCTCGGGTAGCTCAGAGACCCAGTACTTC
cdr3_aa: CASSGSSETQYF

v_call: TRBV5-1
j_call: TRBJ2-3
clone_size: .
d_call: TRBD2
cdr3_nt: TGCGCCAGCAGACAAACTAGCGGGAGGGATACGCAGTATTTT
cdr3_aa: CASRQTSGRDTQYF

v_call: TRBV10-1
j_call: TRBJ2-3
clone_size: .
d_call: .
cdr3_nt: TGCGCCAGCAGTGATACTGACACAGATACGCAGTATTTT
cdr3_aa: CASSDTDTDTQYF

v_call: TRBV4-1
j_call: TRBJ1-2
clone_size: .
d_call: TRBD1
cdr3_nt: TGCGCCAGCAGCCACTCGCCGGGACAGGGGGGAGGCTACACCTTC
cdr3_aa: CASSHSPGQGGGYTF

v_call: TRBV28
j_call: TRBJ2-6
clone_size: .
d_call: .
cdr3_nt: TGTGCCAGCAGTTTACCGTACAGGGCCAACGTCCTGACTTTC
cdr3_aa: CASSLPYRANVLTF

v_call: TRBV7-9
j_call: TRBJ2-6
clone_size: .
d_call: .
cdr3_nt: TGTGCCAGCACTCGGAGTGGGGGGGCCAACGTCCTGACTTTC
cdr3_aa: CASTRSGGANVLTF

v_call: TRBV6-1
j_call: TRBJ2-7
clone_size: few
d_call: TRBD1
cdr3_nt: TGTGCCAGCAGTGGGGACAGGGAACGAGAGCAGTACTTC
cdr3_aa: CASSGDREREQYF

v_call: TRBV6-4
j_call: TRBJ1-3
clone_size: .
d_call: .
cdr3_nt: TGTGCCAGCAGGGACGGCATCTCTGGAAACACCATATATTTT
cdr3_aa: CASRDGISGNTIYF

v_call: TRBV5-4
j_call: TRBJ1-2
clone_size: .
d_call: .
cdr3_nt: TGTGCCAGCAGCCTGGGGCCCAGAGGTGGCTACACCTTC
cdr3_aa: CASSLGPRGGYTF